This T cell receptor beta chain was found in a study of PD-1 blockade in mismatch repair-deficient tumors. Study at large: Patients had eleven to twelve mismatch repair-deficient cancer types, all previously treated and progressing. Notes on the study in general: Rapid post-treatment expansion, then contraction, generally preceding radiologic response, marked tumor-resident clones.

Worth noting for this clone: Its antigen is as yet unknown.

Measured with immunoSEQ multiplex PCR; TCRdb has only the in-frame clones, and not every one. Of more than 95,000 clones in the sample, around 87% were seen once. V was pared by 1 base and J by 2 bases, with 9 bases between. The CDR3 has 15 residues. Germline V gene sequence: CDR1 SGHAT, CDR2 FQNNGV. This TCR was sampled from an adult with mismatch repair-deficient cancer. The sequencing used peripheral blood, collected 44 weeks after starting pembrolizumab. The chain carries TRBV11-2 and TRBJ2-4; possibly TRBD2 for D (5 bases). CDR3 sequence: CASSLVRGTKNIQYF. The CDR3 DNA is TGTGCCAGCAGCTTAGTCAGAGGGACCAAAAACATTCAGTACTTC.